These 32 T cell receptor beta chains were all obtained from the same sample, sequenced in a study of blood T cell repertoires in COVID-19. The assay was immunoSEQ multiplex PCR, and TCRdb's table has in-frame clones only and misses some. The sample lists about 170,000 clones; roughly 70% were seen once. The source material was peripheral blood. These receptor sequences come from a woman aged 80 or over with acute or convalescent COVID-19.

The chain is built from TRBV28 and TRBJ2-5, with unresolved D. Germline assignment: CDR1 MDHEN and CDR2 SYDVKM. The CDR3 has 16 residues. V dropped 3 bases and J dropped 1 base, with 15 bases sitting between them. CDR3 bases: TGTGCCAGCAGTTTCTGGTTGAGGCGACCCCAAGAGACCCAGTACTTC. This translates into CASSFWLRRPQETQYF.

This rearrangement joins TRBV4-1 to TRBJ1-4; the D gene is possibly TRBD1 (5 bases). Germline V lookup: CDR1 MGHRA, CDR2 YSYEKL. Deletions cut 3 bases from V and 0 bases from J, with 14 bases between. The CDR3 totals 17 residues. Here the CDR3 DNA reads TGCGCCAGCAGCCAGGGGAGGGCGGGGGCAACTAATGAAAAACTGTTTTTT. It yields the protein CASSQGRAGATNEKLFF.

This clone was counted a few times. V is TRBV3-1 (or the pseudogene TRBV3-2) and J is TRBJ1-2; the D is unclear. Between the trimmed V and J ends, which lost 0 bases and 1 base, there was a span of 12 bases. Germline values: CDR1 LGHDT, CDR2 YNNKEL (reference sequence). The CDR3 loop spans 16 amino acids. The CDR3 here is CASSQDVAGRNYGYTF. The CDR3 bases are TGTGCCAGCAGCCAAGATGTTGCGGGCCGTAACTATGGCTACACCTTC.

The chain links TRBV6-5 to TRBJ2-1, with TRBD2 matching 9 bases. V shed 9 bases and J 6 bases; nucleotides not matched to a gene: 12. This CDR3 has 15 residues. Germline V gene sequence: CDR1 MNHEY, CDR2 SVGAGI. CDR3 nucleotides: TGTGCCAGTTTGCCAACGGCGGGAGGGGGCAATGAGCAGTTCTTC. Protein product: CASLPTAGGGNEQFF.

The chain combines TRBV2 with TRBJ1-6; D is unresolved. This CDR3 comprises 11 residues. Germline V gives CDR1 SNHLY, CDR2 FYNNEI. V lost 7 bases and J lost 10, with 8 bases in between. The CDR3 nucleotides are TGTGCCAGCACGGGGAAATCACCCCTCCACTTT. Amino acids: CASTGKSPLHF.

The sample holds a few counts of this clone. The chain carries TRBV12-3 or TRBV12-4 and TRBJ2-1; D gene unclear. The CDR3 is 12 amino acids. Trimming took 4 bases from V and 7 from J, leaving 8 bases between them. CDR3 protein: CASSSQLNEQFF. CDR3 nucleotides: TGTGCCAGCAGTTCCCAGTTGAATGAGCAGTTCTTC.

The rearrangement links TRBV5-1 to TRBJ1-4, with D possibly matching TRBD1 (6 bases). Germline V gene sequence: CDR1 SGHRS, CDR2 YFSETQ. The CDR3 has 15 amino acids. V dropped 5 bases and J dropped 8 bases, with 19 bases sitting between them. The DNA for the CDR3 is TGCGCCAGCAGACCCGGGGGGGCCGAACAAGAAAAACTGTTTTTT. It translates to CASRPGGAEQEKLFF. The full variable domain, completed using reference TRBV5-1 and TRBJ1-4, is KAGVTQTPRYLIKTRGQQVTLSCSPISGHRSVSWYQQTPGQGLQFLFEYFSETQRNKGNFPGRFSGRQFSNSRSEMNVSTLELGDSALYLCASRPGGAEQEKLFFGSGTQLSVL.

This chain uses TRBV7-7 with TRBJ2-7; 9 bases are a match to TRBD1. Unmatched junction bases numbered 12, after V lost 5 bases and J lost 4 bases. The CDR3 extends over 16 amino acids. Looked up from germline, CDR1 is SSHAT and CDR2 is FNYEAQ (reference sequence). CDR3 DNA sequence: TGTGCCAGCAGCCCCAGTGGGGACAGGGCGATTTACGAGCAGTACTTC. Its translation is CASSPSGDRAIYEQYF.

The V gene is TRBV28, the J gene TRBJ2-7; TRBD2 matches at 12 bases. V shed 2 bases and J 1 base; nucleotides not matched to a gene: 3. Germline V gene data show CDR1 as MDHEN and CDR2 as SYDVKM. CDR3 length equals 16 residues. CDR3: CASSLQGTSGSYEQYF. Written as DNA, the CDR3 is TGTGCCAGCAGTTTACAAGGGACTAGCGGGTCCTACGAGCAGTACTTC.

The chain joins TRBV5-1 to TRBJ2-7, with 9 nucleotides matching TRBD2. The CDR3 totals 14 residues. V dropped 4 bases and J dropped 2; count of bases not matched to a gene: 4. From germline, CDR1 is SGHRS and CDR2 YFSETQ. The CDR3 DNA follows: TGCGCCAGCAGCGTGACTAGCGGAACCTACGAGCAGTACTTC. This gives the protein CASSVTSGTYEQYF.

This rearrangement joins TRBV3-1 (or the pseudogene TRBV3-2) to TRBJ2-1; 13 bases agree with TRBD2. The germline gives CDR1 LGHDT, CDR2 YNNKEL (reference sequence). This CDR3 region has 15 residues. Trimming took 3 bases from V and 9 from J; bases not matched to a gene: 5. The CDR3 coding sequence is TGTGCCAGCAGCCACACTAGCGGGAGGGCCGGTGAGCAGTTCTTC. This encodes CASSHTSGRAGEQFF.

This clone was seen many times. The rearrangement uses TRBV5-6 and TRBJ1-1; 7 bases fit TRBD1. The CDR3 contains 11 residues. Germline CDR1 and CDR2: SGHDT and YYEEEE. Losses at the gene ends were 6 bases for V and 7 bases for J; bases not matched to a gene: 3. Written as DNA, the CDR3 is TGTGCCAGCACCCGACAGGGTGAAGCTTTCTTT. It translates to CASTRQGEAFF.

This chain links TRBV7-2 with TRBJ2-7; 7 bases align to TRBD2. Germline V gene lookup returns CDR1 SGHTA and CDR2 FQGNSA. The CDR3 totals 14 residues. V lost 5 bases, J lost 4 bases, and 8 bases stayed unmatched. CDR3 DNA: TGTGCCAGCAGCCCAACTAGCGTCGGGTACGAGCAGTACTTC. It encodes CASSPTSVGYEQYF.

The rearrangement links TRBV14 to TRBJ1-1; 8 bases fit TRBD1. V dropped 1 base and J dropped 2; count of bases not matched to a gene: 9. The CDR3 spans 17 residues. Germline CDR1 is SGHDN and CDR2 is FVKESK. As DNA, the CDR3 is TGTGCCAGCAGCCAAGGGCTAGACAGGGGCCACAACACTGAAGCTTTCTTT. It encodes CASSQGLDRGHNTEAFF.

V and J are TRBV27 and TRBJ2-7, with 8 bases fitting TRBD1. CDR3 length equals 15 residues. V was clipped by 4 bases and J by 2 bases; unmatched bases: 7. Germline V gene sequence: CDR1 MNHEY, CDR2 SMNVEV (reference sequence). CDR3 nucleotide sequence: TGTGCCAGCAGTTCGGGACAGGCTTACACCTACGAGCAGTACTTC. It is translated as CASSSGQAYTYEQYF.

The V gene is TRBV19, the J gene TRBJ2-5, with D tentatively TRBD2 (6 bases). CDR1 LNHDA and CDR2 SQIVND come from the germline V gene (reference sequence). The CDR3 runs 15 residues. V shed 4 bases and J shed 1 base, with 13 bases lying between them. The CDR3 sequence is CASSRASEAQETQYF. In DNA, the CDR3 is TGTGCCAGTAGTAGGGCTAGCGAGGCCCAAGAGACCCAGTACTTC. Full variable domain (outside the CDR3, taken from reference TRBV19 and TRBJ2-5): DGGITQSPKYLFRKEGQNVTLSCEQNLNHDAMYWYRQDPGQGLRLIYYSQIVNDFQKGDIAEGYSVSREKKESFPLTVTSAQKNPTAFYLCASSRASEAQETQYFGPGTRLLVL.

CDR3 sequence: CASSQGGTPYEQYF. The CDR3 DNA follows: TGTGCCAGCAGCCAAGGAGGGACTCCCTACGAGCAGTACTTC. The chain recombines TRBV3-1 (or the pseudogene TRBV3-2) with TRBJ2-7; tentatively, D is TRBD2 (6 bases). V dropped 1 base and J dropped 2 bases, with 9 bases sitting between them. This CDR3 region has 14 residues. Looked up from germline, CDR1 is LGHDT and CDR2 is YNNKEL (reference sequence).

The chain links TRBV2 to TRBJ2-2; 9 bases map to TRBD1. The germline CDR1 and CDR2 sequences are SNHLY and FYNNEI. Unmatched junction bases numbered 3, after V lost 3 bases and J lost 4 bases. This CDR3 is 15 amino acids long. The CDR3 is CASSETGGPTGELFF. As DNA, the CDR3 is TGTGCCAGCAGTGAGACAGGGGGGCCCACCGGGGAGCTGTTTTTT. The full variable domain, with the rest looked up from reference TRBV2 and TRBJ2-2, is EPEVTQTPSHQVTQMGQEVILRCVPISNHLYFYWYRQILGQKVEFLVSFYNNEISEKSEIFDDQFSVERPDGSNFTLKIRSTKLEDSAMYFCASSETGGPTGELFFGEGSRLTVL.

The V call is TRBV3-1 (or the pseudogene TRBV3-2), the J call TRBJ1-6; 11 bases agree with TRBD1. The CDR3 is 15 residues long. Losses at the gene ends were 2 bases for V and 8 bases for J; bases not matched to a gene: 2. Germline V CDR1 and CDR2: LGHDT, YNNKEL (reference sequence). CDR3: CASSQRTGGYSPLHF. DNA for the CDR3: TGTGCCAGCAGCCAAAGGACAGGGGGCTATTCACCCCTCCACTTT.

The chain has TRBV11-3 and TRBJ2-1, with TRBD2 identical over 11 bases. V shed 5 bases, J shed 6 bases, and the junction held 9 bases outside the gene matches. The CDR3 has 16 residues. Germline V gene lookup returns CDR1 SGHNT and CDR2 YENEEA. CDR3 in DNA: TGTGCCAGCAGCCCCGGGACTAGCGGAATGTTCAATGAGCAGTTCTTC. Protein: CASSPGTSGMFNEQFF. The entire variable domain, with the rest obtained from reference TRBV11-3 and TRBJ2-1, is as follows: EAGVVQSPRYKIIEKKQPVAFWCNPISGHNTLYWYLQNLGQGPELLIRYENEEAVDDSQLPKDRFSAERLKGVDSTLKIQPAELGDSAVYLCASSPGTSGMFNEQFFGPGTRLTVL.

The rearrangement uses TRBV11-3 and TRBJ2-7, with a possible D match to TRBD2 (5 bases). The V and J ends lost 3 bases and 0 bases respectively, with 9 bases between them. The CDR3 totals 14 residues. Germline CDR1 reads SGHNT; CDR2 reads YENEEA. The CDR3 region has the DNA TGTGCCAGCAGCTTCAGCGGCAGCTCCTACGAGCAGTACTTC. Amino acid sequence: CASSFSGSSYEQYF.

The V gene is TRBV28, the J gene TRBJ1-6, with a weak D call TRBD1 (5 bases). The CDR3 is 14 residues long. Trimming left V 10 bases short and J 9 bases short, with 19 bases between. CDR1 is MDHEN and CDR2 is SYDVKM in the germline V gene. CDR3 loop: CATIGGALRSPLHF. In nucleotides, the CDR3 is TGTGCCACCATAGGCGGGGCCCTACGTTCACCCCTCCACTTT.

This rearrangement joins TRBV19 to TRBJ2-5; D is unclear. The CDR3 runs to 14 residues. V lost 3 bases and J lost 2, with 10 bases in between. From germline, CDR1 is LNHDA and CDR2 SQIVND (reference sequence). The CDR3 is CASSIQQRQETQYF. CDR3 in DNA: TGTGCCAGTAGTATCCAACAAAGACAAGAGACCCAGTACTTC.

V is TRBV7-7 and J is TRBJ2-3, with D maybe TRBD2 (5 bases). The germline CDR1 and CDR2 sequences are SSHAT and FNYEAQ (reference sequence). V was pared by 1 base and J by 4 bases, with 9 bases between. The CDR3 has 14 amino acids. The CDR3 sequence is CASSLVGGSDTQYF. The CDR3 DNA reads TGTGCCAGCAGCTTAGTCGGAGGATCAGATACGCAGTATTTT.

The table lists this clone with a count of one. This CDR3 is CASSGGTSGSSYEQYF. CDR3 coding DNA: TGTGCCAGCAGTGGGGGGACTAGCGGGAGTTCCTACGAGCAGTACTTC. V and J are TRBV6-1 and TRBJ2-7, with TRBD2 matching over 14 bases. The CDR3 consists of 16 residues. Looked up from germline, CDR1 is MNHNS and CDR2 is SASEGT. The junction had 3 bases not matched to a gene; V was cut back by 4 bases and J by 1 base.

In DNA form, the CDR3 reads TGTGCCAGCAGCCAGTCGGGGTTAGCGGGATCACACTACAATGAGCAGTTCTTC. This translates into CASSQSGLAGSHYNEQFF. J is TRBJ2-1 and V is TRBV28; TRBD2 aligns across 8 bases. This CDR3 region has 18 residues. CDR1 and CDR2 from the germline V gene are MDHEN and SYDVKM. Trimming took 6 bases from V and 3 from J; bases not matched to a gene: 16.

Only one count was recorded for this clone. The rearrangement joins TRBV5-1 to TRBJ1-1; unclear D gene. Germline loops: CDR1 SGHRS, CDR2 YFSETQ. The CDR3 is made up of 13 amino acids. V was pared by 7 bases and J by 0 bases, with 10 bases between. The CDR3 region is CASGYTMNTEAFF. The CDR3 DNA reads TGCGCCAGCGGGTACACTATGAACACTGAAGCTTTCTTT.

The genes are TRBV19 and TRBJ1-6, with TRBD1 identical over 8 bases. CDR3 length: 16 residues. With V trimmed by 5 bases and J by 11 bases, 14 bases remained unmatched. CDR1 and CDR2 from the germline V gene are LNHDA and SQIVND (reference sequence). The DNA of the CDR3 is TGTGCCAGTAGTCTAAGACCTCAGGGGGCTTTGCCACCCCTCCACTTT. Its protein is CASSLRPQGALPPLHF.

V usage is TRBV9 and J usage is TRBJ2-7; tentatively, D is TRBD1 (6 bases). Germline CDR1 reads SGDLS; CDR2 reads YYNGEE. V was cut by 4 bases and J by 5 bases, with 13 bases left in between. CDR3 length equals 13 residues. The CDR3 region has the DNA TGTGCCAGCAGCCGGGACACAGGCCACGAGCAGTACTTC. It is translated as CASSRDTGHEQYF.

This clone was observed once. The chain links TRBV7-3 to TRBJ1-1; TRBD1 aligns across 10 bases. Germline-derived CDR1 and CDR2 are SGHTA and FQGTGA. V lost 3 bases and J lost 1; bases outside the gene matches: 8. The CDR3 consists of 17 residues. Written as DNA, the CDR3 is TGTGCCAGCAGCTTGCCGACGGGACAGGGGCGGAACACTGAAGCTTTCTTT. Translating it yields CASSLPTGQGRNTEAFF.

The chain is built from TRBV5-1 and TRBJ2-7; D might be TRBD1 (6 bases). CDR1 is SGHRS and CDR2 is YFSETQ in the germline V gene. With 1 base removed from V and 5 bases from J, the gap between germline ends came to 13 bases. The length of the CDR3 is 14 residues. CDR3 region: CASSLWRQGNEQYF. The CDR3 DNA sequence: TGCGCCAGCAGCTTGTGGAGGCAGGGGAACGAGCAGTACTTC.

The chain recombines TRBV24-1 with TRBJ1-2; tentatively, D is TRBD1 (5 bases). Trimming removed 3 bases from V and 1 base from J, with 11 bases in between. The CDR3 consists of 15 residues. CDR1 and CDR2 from the germline V gene are KGHDR and SFDVKD. CDR3 coding DNA: TGTGCCACCAGTGATCGGACAAATCATAACTATGGCTACACCTTC. Translation: CATSDRTNHNYGYTF.